The 22 T cell receptor beta chains below come from one sample, sequenced in a study of PD-1 blockade in classical Hodgkin lymphoma (TCRdb year 2020). Library prep was done by the immunoSEQ multiplex PCR assay. The source is immuneACCESS, and TCRdb retained only in-frame sequences with V and J called. Part of the clones is not carried over; for the studies checked, unresolved V genes explain less than half of this, and the remainder is unexplained. The sample table holds about 47,000 clones, of which more than 75% were seen once. 15% to 20% of the sample is taken by the ten largest. What the time point label conveys for this sample: cycle 4 day 1 (C4D1), after five to seven weeks of nivolumab. Every trial patient had relapsed following autologous stem cell transplantation, and prior brentuximab vedotin exposure was what differed among cohorts A, B and C. The sequenced sample was peripheral blood mononuclear cells (PBMCs), obtained before the fourth cycle of nivolumab. The receptors were gathered from a human donor with classical Hodgkin lymphoma.

The chain is built from TRBV7-2 and TRBJ1-2; a possible D gene is TRBD1 (6 bases). The CDR3 extends over 14 amino acids. Germline CDR1 is SGHTA and CDR2 is FQGNSA. With 1 base removed from V and 7 bases from J, the gap between germline ends came to 13 bases. The CDR3 region is CASSLGGDILGYTF. The CDR3 region has the DNA TGTGCCAGCAGCTTAGGGGGGGACATTCTTGGCTACACCTTC.

The chain carries TRBV19 and TRBJ2-7, with 9 bases matching TRBD1. The CDR3 is 14 residues long. With V trimmed by 3 bases and J by 2 bases, 2 bases remained unmatched. Germline V gene sequence: CDR1 LNHDA, CDR2 SQIVND (reference sequence). As DNA, the CDR3 is TGTGCCAGTAGTATGACAGGGGGGACCTACGAGCAGTACTTC. Translating it yields CASSMTGGTYEQYF. Supplemented by reference TRBV19 and TRBJ2-7, the full variable domain reads DGGITQSPKYLFRKEGQNVTLSCEQNLNHDAMYWYRQDPGQGLRLIYYSQIVNDFQKGDIAEGYSVSREKKESFPLTVTSAQKNPTAFYLCASSMTGGTYEQYFGPGTRLTVT.

This CDR3 is CASSLARVGGELFF. CDR3 nucleotide sequence: TGTGCCAGCAGTTTAGCCAGGGTTGGCGGGGAGCTGTTTTTT. The chain has TRBV28 and TRBJ2-2, with a tentative D call TRBD1 (5 bases). Trimming removed 2 bases from V and 7 bases from J, with 11 bases in between. Germline assignment: CDR1 MDHEN and CDR2 SYDVKM. The CDR3 runs to 14 residues.

About this clone: Other DNA sequences of this sample code for an identical CDR3. The chain links TRBV28 to TRBJ2-3; no clear D. Trimming shortened V by 6 bases and J by 0 bases, and 7 bases separated the two germline ends. The CDR3 is 13 residues long. Germline V gene lookup returns CDR1 MDHEN and CDR2 SYDVKM. The CDR3 reads CASSPPSTDTQYF. CDR3 sequence (DNA): TGTGCCAGCAGCCCGCCAAGCACAGATACGCAGTATTTT.

J is TRBJ2-3 and V is TRBV5-1, with a tentative D call TRBD1 (5 bases). Germline loops: CDR1 SGHRS, CDR2 YFSETQ. The CDR3 runs to 15 residues. The V and J ends lost 5 bases and 0 bases respectively, with 13 bases between them. CDR3 DNA: TGCGCCAGCAGGGACACAGGAGTCAGCACAGATACGCAGTATTTT. It encodes CASRDTGVSTDTQYF.

The rearrangement uses TRBV19 and TRBJ2-3; D is perhaps TRBD2 (5 bases). V was pared by 8 bases and J by 10 bases, with 13 bases between. Germline lookup yields CDR1 LNHDA and CDR2 SQIVND (reference sequence). This CDR3 has 11 residues. The CDR3, as DNA: TGTGCCAGTGGAGGAGCGCTAGCGCAGTATTTT. Protein product: CASGGALAQYF.

This clone was counted a single time. The rearrangement links TRBV5-1 to TRBJ1-3; TRBD1 aligns across 7 bases. CDR3 length equals 16 residues. CDR1 and CDR2 (germline): SGHRS, YFSETQ. V trimming: 4 bases; J trimming: 0 bases; junction bases outside the gene matches: 7. CDR3 DNA sequence: TGCGCCAGCAGCGACCCCGGGACAGCCTCTGGAAACACCATATATTTT. Its translation is CASSDPGTASGNTIYF.

This clone was observed once. The V call is TRBV5-5, the J call TRBJ2-2, with TRBD2 matching over 11 bases. Losses at the gene ends were 4 bases for V and 7 bases for J; bases not matched to a gene: 6. Per germline, CDR1 SGHKS and CDR2 YYEKEE (reference sequence). CDR3 length equals 15 residues. The CDR3 DNA is TGTGCCAGCAGCCCAGGGACTAGCGGTGGCGGGGAGCTGTTTTTT. It is translated as CASSPGTSGGGELFF.

The chain carries TRBV28 and TRBJ2-7, with D tentatively TRBD1 (7 bases). Per the germline V gene, CDR1 is MDHEN and CDR2 is SYDVKM. The CDR3 totals 14 residues. Trimming shortened V by 6 bases and J by 3 bases, and 15 bases separated the two germline ends. This chain's CDR3 is CASSRGTDLYEQYF. The CDR3 bases are TGTGCCAGCAGCCGGGGGACAGACCTCTACGAGCAGTACTTC.

This chain uses TRBV6-5 with TRBJ2-5, with 10 bases fitting TRBD1. This CDR3 contains 14 residues. V trimming: 5 bases; J trimming: 4 bases; junction bases outside the gene matches: 4. Germline V CDR1 and CDR2: MNHEY, SVGAGI. The CDR3 sequence is CASSPGTGAETQYF. Written as DNA, the CDR3 is TGTGCCAGCAGTCCCGGGACAGGGGCAGAGACCCAGTACTTC.

This chain joins TRBV28 and TRBJ1-3; no reliable D call. CDR3 length: 12 amino acids. Germline-derived CDR1 and CDR2 are MDHEN and SYDVKM. V was shortened by 1 base and J by 4 bases, with 2 bases between the two germline ends. The CDR3 DNA is TGTGCCAGCAGTTTATTGGGAAACACCATATATTTT. Amino acid sequence: CASSLLGNTIYF.

J is TRBJ2-3 and V is TRBV13; TRBD2 might be the D (5 bases). The V end lost 1 base, the J end lost 3 bases, and 20 bases lay between the germline ends. The CDR3 is made up of 18 amino acids. Germline CDR1 and CDR2: PRHDT and FYEKMQ (reference sequence). DNA of the CDR3: TGTGCCAGCAGCTTAGTTAGTCTGAGGGCGAGTTTAACAGATACGCAGTATTTT. It yields the protein CASSLVSLRASLTDTQYF.

The gene calls are TRBV6-6 and TRBJ1-3, with TRBD1 identical over 10 bases. This CDR3 contains 16 residues. Germline CDR1 and CDR2: MNHNY and SVGAGI (reference sequence). V trimming: 4 bases; J trimming: 3 bases; junction bases outside the gene matches: 6. This chain's CDR3 is CASSSKTGGGGNTIYF. The CDR3 coding sequence is TGTGCCAGCAGTTCCAAGACAGGGGGCGGTGGAAACACCATATATTTT.

CDR3 sequence: CASGFNTNYGYTF. The CDR3 bases are TGTGCCAGTGGATTTAATACTAACTATGGCTACACCTTC. The chain joins TRBV19 to TRBJ1-2; D is uncertain. Trimming took 8 bases from V and 0 from J, leaving 10 bases between them. The CDR3 is made up of 13 amino acids. Germline V gives CDR1 LNHDA, CDR2 SQIVND (reference sequence).

This clone has more than one count but fewer than ten. The chain uses TRBV30 and TRBJ1-4; D is possibly TRBD1 (5 bases). The CDR3 is 14 residues long. V dropped 5 bases and J dropped 0 bases, with 10 bases sitting between them. Looked up from germline, CDR1 is GTSNPN and CDR2 is SVGIG (reference sequence). CDR3 protein: CAWAGPATNEKLFF. CDR3 nucleotide sequence: TGTGCCTGGGCAGGGCCTGCAACTAATGAAAAACTGTTTTTT.

The chain recombines TRBV18 with TRBJ1-2; D is perhaps TRBD1 (5 bases). The CDR3 has 15 amino acids. Germline V gene sequence: CDR1 KGHSH, CDR2 LQKENI. The V and J ends lost 3 bases and 3 bases respectively, with 14 bases between them. CDR3 sequence (DNA): TGTGCCAGCTCACCGACGGTACCCAGGGACTATGGCTACACCTTC. It is translated as CASSPTVPRDYGYTF.

CDR3 sequence reads: CASRVVGGRSTDTQYF. CDR3 nucleotides: TGTGCCAGCAGGGTAGTCGGGGGTCGAAGCACAGATACGCAGTATTTT. The rearrangement links TRBV7-2 to TRBJ2-3; possible D gene TRBD2, 6 bases. Between the trimmed V and J ends, which lost 6 bases and 0 bases, there was a span of 16 bases. The V gene's germline CDR1 is SGHTA and CDR2 FQGNSA. This CDR3 is built from 16 residues.

The V gene is TRBV7-2, the J gene TRBJ1-1, with D hard to call. The CDR3 is 14 residues long. V was pared by 3 bases and J by 1 base, with 9 bases between. Germline lookup yields CDR1 SGHTA and CDR2 FQGNSA. The CDR3 DNA reads as TGTGCCAGCAGCTTCCGGGTAGGGAACACTGAAGCTTTCTTT. Translating gives CASSFRVGNTEAFF. Combining the CDR3 with reference TRBV7-2 and TRBJ1-1 gives the whole variable domain GAGVSQSPSNKVTEKGKDVELRCDPISGHTALYWYRQSLGQGLEFLIYFQGNSAPDKSGLPSDRFSAERTGGSVSTLTIQRTQQEDSAVYLCASSFRVGNTEAFFGQGTRLTVV.

The J gene is TRBJ1-2, the V gene TRBV7-9, with 8 bases aligning to TRBD1. Looked up from germline, CDR1 is SEHNR and CDR2 is FQNEAQ (reference sequence). The CDR3 has 16 amino acids. The trim removed 1 base at V and 3 bases at J, leaving 7 bases unmatched. The CDR3, as DNA: TGTGCCAGCAGCTTAGGACCACTGACAGGGGACTATGGCTACACCTTC. Translating it yields CASSLGPLTGDYGYTF.

CDR3 sequence reads: CASSAVPGNTEAFF. In nucleotides, the CDR3 is TGTGCCAGCAGTGCCGTTCCGGGGAACACTGAAGCTTTCTTT. The chain joins TRBV6-1 to TRBJ1-1; D is uncertain. The germline V gene has CDR1 MNHNS and CDR2 SASEGT. Trimming shortened V by 4 bases and J by 1 base, and 10 bases separated the two germline ends. The CDR3 totals 14 residues.

The V and J genes are TRBV19 and TRBJ2-7; tentatively, D is TRBD1 (5 bases). Trimming pared 7 bases from V and 0 bases from J, leaving 13 bases between. The germline V gene encodes CDR1 LNHDA and CDR2 SQIVND (reference sequence). The length of the CDR3 is 14 residues. As DNA, the CDR3 is TGTGCCAGTAAACGCCAGGGTGACTCCTACGAGCAGTACTTC. Its translation: CASKRQGDSYEQYF.

V is TRBV28 and J is TRBJ2-1; D tentatively reads TRBD1 or TRBD2 (5 bases each). Trimming shortened V by 8 bases and J by 6 bases, and 11 bases separated the two germline ends. CDR3 length: 12 amino acids. Germline V CDR1 and CDR2: MDHEN, SYDVKM. For the CDR3, the DNA is TGTGCCAGCGGGGGACCCACCAATGAGCAGTTCTTC. Protein product: CASGGPTNEQFF.